One sample yielded the 18 T cell receptor beta chains listed below, sequenced in a study of cytomegalovirus exposure and HLA in healthy donors. PCR primers comprised 60 Vbeta and 13 Jbeta primers. The table came from immunoSEQ multiplex PCR; TCRdb's copy has only in-frame clones and leaves some out. The sample records approximately 120,000 clones, 73% being singletons. What was sequenced was PBMCs. These TCRs come from a man aged 40-50 years in good health and CMV-seronegative.

In DNA form, the CDR3 reads TGTGCCAGCAGCATTGGCCGGGATCAGCCCCAGCATTTT. It is translated as CASSIGRDQPQHF. The V call is TRBV5-6, the J call TRBJ1-5; D not certain. V dropped 4 bases and J dropped 5 bases, with 10 bases sitting between them. The CDR3 spans 13 residues. From germline, CDR1 is SGHDT and CDR2 YYEEEE.

J is TRBJ2-2 and V is TRBV5-8, with D uncertain. The CDR3 loop spans 12 amino acids. V was pared by 6 bases and J by 5 bases, with 8 bases between. Per germline, CDR1 SGHTS and CDR2 YDEGEE. This CDR3 reads CASTVRTGELFF. In nucleotides, the CDR3 is TGTGCCAGCACCGTCCGGACCGGGGAGCTGTTTTTT. Filled out from reference TRBV5-8 and TRBJ2-2, the complete variable domain reads EAGVTQSPTHLIKTRGQQATLRCSPISGHTSVYWYQQALGLGLQFLLWYDEGEERNRGNFPPRFSGRQFPNYSSELNVNALELEDSALYLCASTVRTGELFFGEGSRLTVL.

This chain links TRBV19 with TRBJ2-2; 8 bases are shared with TRBD1. The CDR3 is made up of 15 amino acids. Per the germline V gene, CDR1 is LNHDA and CDR2 is SQIVND (reference sequence). V lost 4 bases to trimming and J lost 0 bases; unmatched junction nucleotides: 1. Here the CDR3 reads CASSKGQANTGELFF. DNA of the CDR3: TGTGCCAGTAGTAAGGGACAGGCGAACACCGGGGAGCTGTTTTTT.

J is TRBJ1-6 and V is TRBV6-5; D gene ambiguous. CDR1 and CDR2 (germline): MNHEY, SVGAGI. The CDR3 spans 13 residues. V was shortened by 5 bases and J by 7 bases, with 9 bases between the two germline ends. The CDR3 DNA reads TGTGCCAGCAGTATCCCGGGGAATTCACCCCTCCACTTT. This sequence encodes CASSIPGNSPLHF.

V is TRBV6-1 and J is TRBJ1-2, with 10 positions matching TRBD1. The CDR3 consists of 15 residues. Trimming removed 6 bases from V and 6 bases from J; junction bases left unmatched: 10. Germline CDR1 and CDR2: MNHNS and SASEGT. The CDR3 spells CASSPTGQGSNGYTF. The CDR3 DNA follows: TGTGCCAGCAGCCCTACGGGACAGGGGTCGAATGGCTACACCTTC.

The V call is TRBV28, the J call TRBJ1-4; 9 bases line up with TRBD1. This CDR3 has 16 amino acids. Germline CDR1 MDHEN, CDR2 SYDVKM. With 6 bases clipped from V and 0 bases from J, the junction kept 5 bases outside the gene matches. The CDR3 DNA reads as TGTGCCAGCAGCAACAGGGGGCTGGCAACTAATGAAAAACTGTTTTTT. Translation: CASSNRGLATNEKLFF. Based on the CDR3 plus reference TRBV28 and TRBJ1-4, the full variable domain is DVKVTQSSRYLVKRTGEKVFLECVQDMDHENMFWYRQDPGLGLRLIYFSYDVKMKEKGDIPEGYSVSREKKERFSLILESASTNQTSMYLCASSNRGLATNEKLFFGSGTQLSVL.

This clone was seen once. The chain recombines TRBV7-2 with TRBJ2-3, with D possibly being TRBD2 (7 bases). Germline-derived CDR1 and CDR2 are SGHTA and FQGNSA. V lost 5 bases and J lost 6, with 21 bases in between. CDR3 length equals 16 residues. The CDR3 coding sequence is TGTGCCAGCAGCGGGGGTTGGGGGGGCGGGCCCGATACGCAGTATTTT. It translates to CASSGGWGGGPDTQYF.

This clone was found once. This chain joins TRBV27 and TRBJ1-5; D might be TRBD1 (5 bases). Germline CDR1 reads MNHEY; CDR2 reads SMNVEV (reference sequence). The CDR3 is 13 residues long. Trimming took 2 bases from V and 5 from J, leaving 7 bases between them. The CDR3 DNA follows: TGTGCCAGCAGTTTAGTCAGGGATCAGCCCCAGCATTTT. Its protein product is CASSLVRDQPQHF.

V and J are TRBV14 and TRBJ1-1; D remains unclear. The CDR3 is 10 amino acids. The V end was cut by 3 bases, the J end by 8 bases, with 4 bases between. Germline CDR1 is SGHDN and CDR2 is FVKESK. CDR3 sequence: CASSQSEAFF. CDR3 DNA: TGTGCCAGCAGCCAGAGCGAAGCTTTCTTT.

The chain employs TRBV9 and TRBJ2-3; D is possibly TRBD1 (5 bases). Germline V gene lookup returns CDR1 SGDLS and CDR2 YYNGEE. The CDR3 length is 13 residues. Trimming removed 7 bases from V and 4 bases from J, with 13 bases in between. This chain's CDR3 is CASRPQGADTQYF. In DNA form, the CDR3 reads TGTGCCAGCCGGCCCCAGGGCGCAGATACGCAGTATTTT.

The chain is built from TRBV9 and TRBJ2-7, with 7 bases identical to TRBD1. Germline V gene lookup returns CDR1 SGDLS and CDR2 YYNGEE. After removal of 4 bases from V and 3 bases from J, the junction contained 10 bases not matched to a gene. The CDR3 runs 15 residues. CDR3 protein: CASSLGATGHYEQYF. The CDR3 DNA reads as TGTGCCAGCAGCCTCGGGGCGACAGGGCACTACGAGCAGTACTTC.

A few counts support this clone. The chain uses TRBV7-2 and TRBJ2-7; 10 nucleotides line up with TRBD1. Germline values: CDR1 SGHTA, CDR2 FQGNSA. This CDR3 has 15 amino acids. Losses at the gene ends were 7 bases for V and 4 bases for J; bases not matched to a gene: 10. For the CDR3, the DNA is TGTGCCAGCATGGACCTCGGGACAGGGGTTTACGAGCAGTACTTC. Translating gives CASMDLGTGVYEQYF.

The DNA of the CDR3 is TGTGCCAGCAGTTTAAAACAGGGGGCCGGCTATGGCTACACCTTC. Encoded protein: CASSLKQGAGYGYTF. The chain joins TRBV6-6 to TRBJ1-2; 9 nucleotides match TRBD1. Unmatched junction bases numbered 7, after V lost 4 bases and J lost 4 bases. CDR1 and CDR2 from the germline V gene are MNHNY and SVGAGI (reference sequence). The CDR3 spans 15 residues.

This rearrangement joins TRBV18 to TRBJ1-2; 9 nucleotides align to TRBD1. V lost 5 bases and J lost 7; bases outside the gene matches: 11. Germline values: CDR1 KGHSH, CDR2 LQKENI. The CDR3 runs to 15 residues. CDR3 sequence: CASSTSTGGSGGYTF. CDR3 coding DNA: TGTGCCAGCTCAACTTCAACAGGGGGCTCGGGTGGCTACACCTTC.

The chain is built from TRBV10-3 and TRBJ2-7; weak D call: TRBD1 (6 bases). CDR3 length equals 15 residues. From germline, CDR1 is ENHRY and CDR2 SYGVKD. Trimming left V 3 bases short and J 1 base short, with 13 bases between. The CDR3 spells CAISERRTVSYEQYF. CDR3 nucleotide sequence: TGTGCCATCAGTGAAAGGCGGACAGTTTCCTACGAGCAGTACTTC.

This sequence joins TRBV28 and TRBJ1-5, with a tentative D call TRBD1 (6 bases). In germline, CDR1 is MDHEN, CDR2 SYDVKM. This CDR3 has 17 amino acids. The V and J ends lost 3 bases and 2 bases respectively, with 17 bases between them. CDR3 sequence: CASSFFHTGRGNQPQHF. CDR3 in DNA: TGTGCCAGCAGTTTTTTCCATACAGGGAGGGGCAATCAGCCCCAGCATTTT.

This clone has more than one count but fewer than ten. J is TRBJ1-5 and V is TRBV6-1, with TRBD1 matching 8 bases. Germline lookup yields CDR1 MNHNS and CDR2 SASEGT. The J segment lost 3 bases and the V segment lost 3 bases, leaving 7 bases of the junction unmatched. The CDR3 loop spans 16 amino acids. The CDR3 loop reads CASSEPTGATNQPQHF. CDR3 in DNA: TGTGCCAGCAGTGAGCCGACAGGGGCGACCAATCAGCCCCAGCATTTT.

The chain carries TRBV5-4 and TRBJ2-7; 16 nucleotides align to TRBD2. CDR3 length: 16 amino acids. In germline, CDR1 is SGHNT, CDR2 YYREEE (reference sequence). Unmatched junction bases numbered 4, after V lost 5 bases and J lost 2 bases. CDR3 loop: CASRGLAGGSPYEQYF. As DNA, the CDR3 is TGTGCCAGCAGGGGACTAGCGGGGGGGAGTCCCTACGAGCAGTACTTC. Full variable domain (missing parts from reference TRBV5-4 and TRBJ2-7): ETGVTQSPTHLIKTRGQQVTLRCSSQSGHNTVSWYQQALGQGPQFIFQYYREEENGRGNFPPRFSGLQFPNYSSELNVNALELDDSALYLCASRGLAGGSPYEQYFGPGTRLTVT.